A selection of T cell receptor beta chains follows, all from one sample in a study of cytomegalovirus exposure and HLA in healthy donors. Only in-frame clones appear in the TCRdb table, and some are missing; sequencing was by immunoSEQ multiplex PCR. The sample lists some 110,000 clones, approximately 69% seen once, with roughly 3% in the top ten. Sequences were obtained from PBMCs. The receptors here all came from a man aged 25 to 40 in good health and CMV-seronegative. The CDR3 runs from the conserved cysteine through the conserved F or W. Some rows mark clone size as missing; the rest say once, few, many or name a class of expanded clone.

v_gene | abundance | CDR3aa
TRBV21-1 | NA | CASGNTDREPYEQYF
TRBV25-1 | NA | CASSGRQGTGELFF
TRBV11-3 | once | CASSLSGITEAFF
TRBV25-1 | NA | CASSVNRVNEQFF
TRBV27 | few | CASSPGLAGDLDEQFF
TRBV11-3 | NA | CASSLRARGFVNEQYF
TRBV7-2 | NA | CASSPEGQYNSPLHF
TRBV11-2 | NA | CASSPDGQETQYF
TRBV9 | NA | CASTSGLVSFSLYNEQFF
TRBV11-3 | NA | CASSSTGIVGYTF
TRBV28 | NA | CASSYPRNTIYF
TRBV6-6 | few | CASSPLHEQYF
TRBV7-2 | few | CASSLSPDRASYEQYF
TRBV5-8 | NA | CASSLVLSGRNYEQYF
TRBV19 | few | CASTDGDQPQHF
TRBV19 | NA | CAAGYGHDRTDTQYF
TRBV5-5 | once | CASSQGHNSNQPQHF
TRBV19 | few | CASSIVNRGNTEAFF
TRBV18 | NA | CASSPSGGGSGNTIYF
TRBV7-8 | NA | CASSYRVGEQYF
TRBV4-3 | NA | CASSLSARQGARQYF
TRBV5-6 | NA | CASSLRGTPSGNTIYF
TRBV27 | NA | CASSWTSSPYEQYF
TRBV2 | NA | CASRGDWREYQETQYF
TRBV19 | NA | CASSMEQFSEAFF
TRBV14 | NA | CASSHKLAGGPNEQFF
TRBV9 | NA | CASSPYRAGNYGYTF
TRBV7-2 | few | CASSPLSGMRQFF
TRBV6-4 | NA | CASSDSRVETGGNQPQHF
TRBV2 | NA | CASSESLAGGETQYF
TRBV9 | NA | CASSVGLEPGNTIYF
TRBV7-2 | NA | CASSPSRGRIAAQHF
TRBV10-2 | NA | CASSEPLPLASEQFF
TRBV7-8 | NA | CASSLATGLGTEAFF
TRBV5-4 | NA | CASSGGGMGGANVLTF
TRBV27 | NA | CASSRRLAGVTSYNEQFF
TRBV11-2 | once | CASSSPSFGGGELFF
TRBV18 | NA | CASSPRQRNTEAFF
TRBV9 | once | CASRAGGNSGANVLTF
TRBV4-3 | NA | CASSQDRHRREQFF
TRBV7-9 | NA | CASSAGRFRADTQYF
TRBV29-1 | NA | CSVAGLAGVHEQYF
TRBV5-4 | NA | CASSNTGSYGYTF
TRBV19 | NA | CASSTRTTATNEKLFF
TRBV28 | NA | CASSPRTSSYEQYF
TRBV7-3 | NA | CASSLVGSSDTQYF
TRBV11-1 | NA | CASSWTGKDTEAFF
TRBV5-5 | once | CASSPWPYEQYF
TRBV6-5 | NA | CASKGTGPNTEAFF
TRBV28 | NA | CASAQERAFF
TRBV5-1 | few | CASSLASGIPYEQYF
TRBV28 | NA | CASSPYTQGRWNYGYTF
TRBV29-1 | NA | CSGSGPAAYNEQFF